Here is one T cell receptor (beta chain) with its context. What it binds is unknown. Amplification used 60 Vbeta primers and 13 Jbeta primers. Using immunoSEQ multiplex PCR, the repertoire was profiled, and TCRdb retains in-frame clones only, with some absent. The sample contains 210,000 or so clones, approximately 84% of which appear only once. The length of the CDR3 is 14 residues. With 3 bases removed from V and 1 base from J, the gap between germline ends came to 9 bases. From germline, CDR1 is LNHNV and CDR2 YYDKDF (reference sequence). The data belong to a study of cytomegalovirus exposure and HLA in healthy donors. Findings of the study overall: The authors later found HLA-associated TCR beta chains more clonally expanded than equally common others.

V is TRBV15 and J is TRBJ1-1; TRBD1 is a possible D gene (6 bases). The sample was PBMCs. This receptor was obtained from a woman aged 40 to 50 in good health and CMV-seronegative. For the CDR3, the DNA is TGTGCCACCAGCAGGATACAGGGGAACACTGAAGCTTTCTTT. It specifies CATSRIQGNTEAFF.